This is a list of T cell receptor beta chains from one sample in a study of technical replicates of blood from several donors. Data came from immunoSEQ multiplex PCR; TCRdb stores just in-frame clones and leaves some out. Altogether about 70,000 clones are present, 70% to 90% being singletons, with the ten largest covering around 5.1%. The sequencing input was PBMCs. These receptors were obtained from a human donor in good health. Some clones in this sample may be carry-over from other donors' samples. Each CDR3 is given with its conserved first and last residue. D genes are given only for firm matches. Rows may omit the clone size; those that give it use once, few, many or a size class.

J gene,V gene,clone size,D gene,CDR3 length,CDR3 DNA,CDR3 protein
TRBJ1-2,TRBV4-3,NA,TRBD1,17,TGCGCCAGCAGCCAAGAACGAATGGGGACAGGGGGCAAGGGCTACACCTTC,CASSQERMGTGGKGYTF
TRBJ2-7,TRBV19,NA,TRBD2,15,TGTGCCAGTAGTAGTCGTCCAGCGGGAGGGTTCGAGCAGTACTTC,CASSSRPAGGFEQYF
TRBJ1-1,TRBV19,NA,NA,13,TGTGCCAGTAGTATGGTGAGGGACACTGAAGCTTTCTTT,CASSMVRDTEAFF
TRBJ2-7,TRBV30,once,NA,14,TGTGCCTGGAGGCCTCCGGACAGCTCCTACGAGCAGTACTTC,CAWRPPDSSYEQYF
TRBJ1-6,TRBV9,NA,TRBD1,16,TGTGCCAGCAGCGTAGAGCCAGGGGGCTATAATTCACCCCTCCACTTT,CASSVEPGGYNSPLHF
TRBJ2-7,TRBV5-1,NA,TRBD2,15,TGCGCCAGCAGCGGCGCCCCTAGCGGGGCCTACGAGCAGTACTTC,CASSGAPSGAYEQYF
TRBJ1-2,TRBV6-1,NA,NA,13,TGTGCCAGCAAGTCAGAATCCAACTATGGCTACACCTTC,CASKSESNYGYTF
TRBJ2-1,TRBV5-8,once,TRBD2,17,TGTGCCAGCAGCTTGGCCATCGGACTAGCGGGACCCAATGAGCAGTTCTTC,CASSLAIGLAGPNEQFF
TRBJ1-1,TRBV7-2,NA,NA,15,TGTGCCAGCAGCCGGATGGAAGGGGGGAACACTGAAGCTTTCTTT,CASSRMEGGNTEAFF
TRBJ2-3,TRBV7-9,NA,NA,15,TGTGCCAGCAGCTTAGGGGGGCTAGGAGCAGATACGCAGTATTTT,CASSLGGLGADTQYF
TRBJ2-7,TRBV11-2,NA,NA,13,TGTGCCAGCAGCCTCCCAGCGAGTGGCGAGCAGTACTTC,CASSLPASGEQYF
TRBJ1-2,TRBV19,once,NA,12,TGTGCCAGTAGCATACAGGACTATGGCTACACCTTC,CASSIQDYGYTF
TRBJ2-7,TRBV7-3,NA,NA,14,TGTGCCAGCAGCCCTGGGCCAGCCTCCTACGAGCAGTACTTC,CASSPGPASYEQYF
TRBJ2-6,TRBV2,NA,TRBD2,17,TGTGCCAGCAGTCCATTAGCGGGGGGCTCTGGGGCCAACGTCCTGACTTTC,CASSPLAGGSGANVLTF
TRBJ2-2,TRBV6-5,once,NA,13,TGTGCCAGCAGTTCGGGGGACCCCGGGGAGCTGTTTTTT,CASSSGDPGELFF
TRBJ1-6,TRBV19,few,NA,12,TGTGCCAGTAGTACGGTCGGAGCCCCCCTCCACTTT,CASSTVGAPLHF
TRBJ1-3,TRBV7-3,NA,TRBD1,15,TGTGCCAGCAGTCGCACAGGGGGCTCTGGAAACACCATATATTTT,CASSRTGGSGNTIYF
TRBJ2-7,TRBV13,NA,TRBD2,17,TGTGCCAGCAGCCCGTGGACTAGCGGGGCCCTCTCCTACGAGCAGTACTTC,CASSPWTSGALSYEQYF
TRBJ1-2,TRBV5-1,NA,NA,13,TGCGCCAGCAGCCCCACGGGGGAGCGTGGCTACACCTTC,CASSPTGERGYTF
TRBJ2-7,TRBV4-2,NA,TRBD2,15,TGTGCCAGCAGCCAGGCTAGCGGGACTAGTTACGAGCAGTACTTC,CASSQASGTSYEQYF
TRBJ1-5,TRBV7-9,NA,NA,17,TGTGCCAGCCCCTCCTGGCAGGGAAAAAGGAGCAATCAGCCCCAGCATTTT,CASPSWQGKRSNQPQHF
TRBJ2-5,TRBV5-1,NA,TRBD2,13,TGCGCCAGCGGCGGGGGGGCCGGTGAGACCCAGTACTTC,CASGGGAGETQYF
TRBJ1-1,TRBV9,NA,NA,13,TGTGCCAGCAGCGGCAGGGCGAACTCTGAAGCTTTCTTT,CASSGRANSEAFF
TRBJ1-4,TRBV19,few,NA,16,TGTGCCAGTAGTACCCCCTCTGGACAGTTTCCCGAAAAACTGTTTTTT,CASSTPSGQFPEKLFF
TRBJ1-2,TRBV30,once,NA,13,TGTGCCTGGAGCCTGCGGGGATCAGGTGGCTACACCTTC,CAWSLRGSGGYTF
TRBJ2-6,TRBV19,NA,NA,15,TGTGCCAGCAGCCGACGGCAGGCGGGGGCCAACGTCCTGACTTTC,CASSRRQAGANVLTF
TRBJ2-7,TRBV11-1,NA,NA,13,TGTGCCAGCAGCTTCATACAGGGTGACGAGCAGTACTTC,CASSFIQGDEQYF
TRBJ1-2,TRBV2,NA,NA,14,TGTGCCAGCAGCGGCGGCAGTGAATCCTATGGCTACACCTTC,CASSGGSESYGYTF
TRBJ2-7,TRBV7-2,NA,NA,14,TGTGCCAGCAGCTTAGCTTACTCAGGCTACGAGCAGTACTTC,CASSLAYSGYEQYF
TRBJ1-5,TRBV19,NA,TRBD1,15,TGTGCCAGTAGCACAGGGGGTTATAGCAATCAGCCCCAGCATTTT,CASSTGGYSNQPQHF
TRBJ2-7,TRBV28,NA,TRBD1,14,TGTGCCAGCAGCGTTCCACAGGGGGCGAACGAGCAGTACTTC,CASSVPQGANEQYF
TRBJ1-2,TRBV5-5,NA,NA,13,TGTGCCAGCAGCTTTTACGGAGCCTATGGCTACACCTTC,CASSFYGAYGYTF
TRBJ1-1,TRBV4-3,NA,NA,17,TGCGCCAGCAGCCAAGATAGCCTCGGCAAATTGGGCACTGAAGCTTTCTTT,CASSQDSLGKLGTEAFF
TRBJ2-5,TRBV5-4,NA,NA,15,TGTGCCAGCAGCTACGGGCCCAGCCCGGGGGAGACCCAGTACTTC,CASSYGPSPGETQYF
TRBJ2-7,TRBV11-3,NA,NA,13,TGTGCCAGCAGCCGGGGAGTCAACTACGAGCAGTACTTC,CASSRGVNYEQYF
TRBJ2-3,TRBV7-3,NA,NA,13,TGTGCCAGCAGCTTGGCCGATTCAGATACGCAGTATTTT,CASSLADSDTQYF